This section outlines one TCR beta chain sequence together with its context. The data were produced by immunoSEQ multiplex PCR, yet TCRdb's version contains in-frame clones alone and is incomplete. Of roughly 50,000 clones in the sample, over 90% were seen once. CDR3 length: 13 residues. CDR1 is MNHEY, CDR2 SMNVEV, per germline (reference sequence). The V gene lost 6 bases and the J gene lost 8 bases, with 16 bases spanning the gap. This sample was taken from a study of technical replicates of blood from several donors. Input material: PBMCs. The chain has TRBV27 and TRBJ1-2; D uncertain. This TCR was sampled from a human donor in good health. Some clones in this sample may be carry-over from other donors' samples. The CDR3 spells CASSVEGTRGYTF. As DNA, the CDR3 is TGTGCCAGCAGCGTGGAGGGTACCAGAGGCTACACCTTC.